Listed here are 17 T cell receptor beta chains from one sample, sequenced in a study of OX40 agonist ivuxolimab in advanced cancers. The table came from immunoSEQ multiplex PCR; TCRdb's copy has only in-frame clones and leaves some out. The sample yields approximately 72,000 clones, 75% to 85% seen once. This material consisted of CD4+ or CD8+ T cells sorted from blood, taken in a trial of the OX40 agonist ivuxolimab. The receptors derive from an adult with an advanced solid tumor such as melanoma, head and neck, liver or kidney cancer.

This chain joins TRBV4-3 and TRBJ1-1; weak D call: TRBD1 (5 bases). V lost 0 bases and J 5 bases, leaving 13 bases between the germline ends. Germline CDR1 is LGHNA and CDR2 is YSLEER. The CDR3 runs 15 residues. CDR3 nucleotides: TGCGCCAGCAGCCAAGAGATGGGGGTGAGTACTGAAGCTTTCTTT. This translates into CASSQEMGVSTEAFF.

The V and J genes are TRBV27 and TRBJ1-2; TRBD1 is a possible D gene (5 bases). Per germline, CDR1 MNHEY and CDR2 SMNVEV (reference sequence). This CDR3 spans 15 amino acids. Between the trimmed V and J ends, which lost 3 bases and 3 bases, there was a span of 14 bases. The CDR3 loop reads CASSFRARPDYGYTF. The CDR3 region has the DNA TGTGCCAGCAGTTTCAGGGCACGGCCCGACTATGGCTACACCTTC.

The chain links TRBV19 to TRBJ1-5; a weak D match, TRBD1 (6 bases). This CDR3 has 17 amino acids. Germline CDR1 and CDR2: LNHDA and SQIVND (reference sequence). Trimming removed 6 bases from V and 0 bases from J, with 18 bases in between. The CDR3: CASRFDRTLYSNQPQHF. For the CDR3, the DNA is TGTGCCAGTAGGTTCGACAGGACCCTTTATAGCAATCAGCCCCAGCATTTT. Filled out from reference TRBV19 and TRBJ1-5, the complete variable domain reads DGGITQSPKYLFRKEGQNVTLSCEQNLNHDAMYWYRQDPGQGLRLIYYSQIVNDFQKGDIAEGYSVSREKKESFPLTVTSAQKNPTAFYLCASRFDRTLYSNQPQHFGDGTRLSIL.

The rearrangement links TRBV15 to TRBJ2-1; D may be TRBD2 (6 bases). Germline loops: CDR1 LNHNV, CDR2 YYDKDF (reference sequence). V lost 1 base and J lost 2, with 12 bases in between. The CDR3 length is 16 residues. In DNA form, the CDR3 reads TGTGCCACCAGCAGAGTTAGCGGAACTGCCTACAATGAGCAGTTCTTC. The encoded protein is CATSRVSGTAYNEQFF.

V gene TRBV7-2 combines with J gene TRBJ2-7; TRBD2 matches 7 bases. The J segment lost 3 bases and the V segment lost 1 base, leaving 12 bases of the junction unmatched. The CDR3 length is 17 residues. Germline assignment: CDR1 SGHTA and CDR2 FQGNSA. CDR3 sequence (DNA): TGTGCCAGCAGCTTAGAGACGGAACGGAGCGGGAACTACGAGCAGTACTTC. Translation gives CASSLETERSGNYEQYF.

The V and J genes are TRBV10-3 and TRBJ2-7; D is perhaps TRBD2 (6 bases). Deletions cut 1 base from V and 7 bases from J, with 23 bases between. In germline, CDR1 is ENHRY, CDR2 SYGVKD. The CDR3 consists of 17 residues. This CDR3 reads CAISEYAAGRQGIEQYF. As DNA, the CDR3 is TGTGCCATCAGTGAGTATGCGGCGGGGAGGCAGGGAATAGAGCAGTACTTC.

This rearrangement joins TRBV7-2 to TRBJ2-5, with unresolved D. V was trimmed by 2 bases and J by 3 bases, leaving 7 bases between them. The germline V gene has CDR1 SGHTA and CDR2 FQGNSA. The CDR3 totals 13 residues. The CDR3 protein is CASSLRTEETQYF. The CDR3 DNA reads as TGTGCCAGCAGCTTAAGGACGGAAGAGACCCAGTACTTC.

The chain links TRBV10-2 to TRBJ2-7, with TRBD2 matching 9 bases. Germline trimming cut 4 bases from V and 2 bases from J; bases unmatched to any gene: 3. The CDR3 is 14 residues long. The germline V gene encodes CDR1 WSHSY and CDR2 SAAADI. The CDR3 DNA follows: TGCGCCAGCAGTGTGACTAGCGGAACCTACGAGCAGTACTTC. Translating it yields CASSVTSGTYEQYF.

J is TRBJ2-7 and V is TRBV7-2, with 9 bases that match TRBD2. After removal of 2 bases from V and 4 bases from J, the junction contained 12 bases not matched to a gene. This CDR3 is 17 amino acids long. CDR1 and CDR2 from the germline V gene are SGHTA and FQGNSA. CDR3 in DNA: TGTGCCAGCAGCTTAATCGTCTTTAGCGGGAGTGGGTACGAGCAGTACTTC. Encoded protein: CASSLIVFSGSGYEQYF.

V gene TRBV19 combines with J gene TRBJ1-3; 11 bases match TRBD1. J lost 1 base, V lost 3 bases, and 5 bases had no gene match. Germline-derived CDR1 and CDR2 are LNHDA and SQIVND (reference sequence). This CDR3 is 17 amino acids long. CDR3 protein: CASSILGQGASGNTIYF. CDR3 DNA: TGTGCCAGTAGTATCCTCGGACAGGGGGCTTCTGGAAACACCATATATTTT.

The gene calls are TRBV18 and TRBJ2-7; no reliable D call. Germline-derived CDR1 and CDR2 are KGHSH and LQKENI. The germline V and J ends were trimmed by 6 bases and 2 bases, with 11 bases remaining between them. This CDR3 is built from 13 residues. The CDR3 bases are TGTGCCAGCTCTCGGGCCCCCCCCTACGAGCAGTACTTC. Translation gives CASSRAPPYEQYF.

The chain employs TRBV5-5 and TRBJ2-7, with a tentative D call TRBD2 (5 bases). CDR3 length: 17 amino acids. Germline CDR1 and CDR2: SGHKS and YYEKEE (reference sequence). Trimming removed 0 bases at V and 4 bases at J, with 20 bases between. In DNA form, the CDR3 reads TGTGCCAGCAGCTTGGTAGGCCTCGGGGTTGCGGCTTACGAGCAGTACTTC. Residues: CASSLVGLGVAAYEQYF.

CDR3 coding DNA: TGTGCCAGCAGAAGGGACAGGGGCCCGGGGGGCTCTGGAAACACCATATATTTT. Translating gives CASRRDRGPGGSGNTIYF. The chain recombines TRBV28 with TRBJ1-3, with TRBD1 identical over 10 bases. The CDR3 has 18 amino acids. Losses at the gene ends were 6 bases for V and 0 bases for J; bases not matched to a gene: 11. Per germline, CDR1 MDHEN and CDR2 SYDVKM.

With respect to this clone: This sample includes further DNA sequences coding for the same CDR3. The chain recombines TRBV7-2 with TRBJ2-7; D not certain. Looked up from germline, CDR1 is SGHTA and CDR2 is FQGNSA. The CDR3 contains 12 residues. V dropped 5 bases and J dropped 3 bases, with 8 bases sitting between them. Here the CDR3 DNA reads TGTGCCAGCAGCCCCCCCAGCTACGAGCAGTACTTC. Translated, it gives CASSPPSYEQYF. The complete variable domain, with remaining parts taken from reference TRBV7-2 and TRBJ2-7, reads GAGVSQSPSNKVTEKGKDVELRCDPISGHTALYWYRQSLGQGLEFLIYFQGNSAPDKSGLPSDRFSAERTGGSVSTLTIQRTQQEDSAVYLCASSPPSYEQYFGPGTRLTVT.

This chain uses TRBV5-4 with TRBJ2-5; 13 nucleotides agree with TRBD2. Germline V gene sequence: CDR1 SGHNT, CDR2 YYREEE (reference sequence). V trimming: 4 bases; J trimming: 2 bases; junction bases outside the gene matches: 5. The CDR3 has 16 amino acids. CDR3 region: CASSRTSGSYQETQYF. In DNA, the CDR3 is TGTGCCAGCAGCAGGACTAGCGGGAGTTATCAAGAGACCCAGTACTTC.

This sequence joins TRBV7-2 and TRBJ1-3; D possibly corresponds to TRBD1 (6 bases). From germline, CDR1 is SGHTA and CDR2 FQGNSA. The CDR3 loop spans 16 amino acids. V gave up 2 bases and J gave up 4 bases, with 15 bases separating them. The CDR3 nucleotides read TGTGCCAGCAGCTTATATGGGGGCGCGGAGGGAAACACCATATATTTT. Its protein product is CASSLYGGAEGNTIYF.

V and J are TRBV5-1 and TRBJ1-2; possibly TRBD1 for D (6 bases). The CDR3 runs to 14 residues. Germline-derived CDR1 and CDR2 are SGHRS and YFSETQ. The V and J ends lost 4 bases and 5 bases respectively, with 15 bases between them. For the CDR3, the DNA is TGCGCCAGCAGCGACGGACAGATAACATATGGCTACACCTTC. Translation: CASSDGQITYGYTF.